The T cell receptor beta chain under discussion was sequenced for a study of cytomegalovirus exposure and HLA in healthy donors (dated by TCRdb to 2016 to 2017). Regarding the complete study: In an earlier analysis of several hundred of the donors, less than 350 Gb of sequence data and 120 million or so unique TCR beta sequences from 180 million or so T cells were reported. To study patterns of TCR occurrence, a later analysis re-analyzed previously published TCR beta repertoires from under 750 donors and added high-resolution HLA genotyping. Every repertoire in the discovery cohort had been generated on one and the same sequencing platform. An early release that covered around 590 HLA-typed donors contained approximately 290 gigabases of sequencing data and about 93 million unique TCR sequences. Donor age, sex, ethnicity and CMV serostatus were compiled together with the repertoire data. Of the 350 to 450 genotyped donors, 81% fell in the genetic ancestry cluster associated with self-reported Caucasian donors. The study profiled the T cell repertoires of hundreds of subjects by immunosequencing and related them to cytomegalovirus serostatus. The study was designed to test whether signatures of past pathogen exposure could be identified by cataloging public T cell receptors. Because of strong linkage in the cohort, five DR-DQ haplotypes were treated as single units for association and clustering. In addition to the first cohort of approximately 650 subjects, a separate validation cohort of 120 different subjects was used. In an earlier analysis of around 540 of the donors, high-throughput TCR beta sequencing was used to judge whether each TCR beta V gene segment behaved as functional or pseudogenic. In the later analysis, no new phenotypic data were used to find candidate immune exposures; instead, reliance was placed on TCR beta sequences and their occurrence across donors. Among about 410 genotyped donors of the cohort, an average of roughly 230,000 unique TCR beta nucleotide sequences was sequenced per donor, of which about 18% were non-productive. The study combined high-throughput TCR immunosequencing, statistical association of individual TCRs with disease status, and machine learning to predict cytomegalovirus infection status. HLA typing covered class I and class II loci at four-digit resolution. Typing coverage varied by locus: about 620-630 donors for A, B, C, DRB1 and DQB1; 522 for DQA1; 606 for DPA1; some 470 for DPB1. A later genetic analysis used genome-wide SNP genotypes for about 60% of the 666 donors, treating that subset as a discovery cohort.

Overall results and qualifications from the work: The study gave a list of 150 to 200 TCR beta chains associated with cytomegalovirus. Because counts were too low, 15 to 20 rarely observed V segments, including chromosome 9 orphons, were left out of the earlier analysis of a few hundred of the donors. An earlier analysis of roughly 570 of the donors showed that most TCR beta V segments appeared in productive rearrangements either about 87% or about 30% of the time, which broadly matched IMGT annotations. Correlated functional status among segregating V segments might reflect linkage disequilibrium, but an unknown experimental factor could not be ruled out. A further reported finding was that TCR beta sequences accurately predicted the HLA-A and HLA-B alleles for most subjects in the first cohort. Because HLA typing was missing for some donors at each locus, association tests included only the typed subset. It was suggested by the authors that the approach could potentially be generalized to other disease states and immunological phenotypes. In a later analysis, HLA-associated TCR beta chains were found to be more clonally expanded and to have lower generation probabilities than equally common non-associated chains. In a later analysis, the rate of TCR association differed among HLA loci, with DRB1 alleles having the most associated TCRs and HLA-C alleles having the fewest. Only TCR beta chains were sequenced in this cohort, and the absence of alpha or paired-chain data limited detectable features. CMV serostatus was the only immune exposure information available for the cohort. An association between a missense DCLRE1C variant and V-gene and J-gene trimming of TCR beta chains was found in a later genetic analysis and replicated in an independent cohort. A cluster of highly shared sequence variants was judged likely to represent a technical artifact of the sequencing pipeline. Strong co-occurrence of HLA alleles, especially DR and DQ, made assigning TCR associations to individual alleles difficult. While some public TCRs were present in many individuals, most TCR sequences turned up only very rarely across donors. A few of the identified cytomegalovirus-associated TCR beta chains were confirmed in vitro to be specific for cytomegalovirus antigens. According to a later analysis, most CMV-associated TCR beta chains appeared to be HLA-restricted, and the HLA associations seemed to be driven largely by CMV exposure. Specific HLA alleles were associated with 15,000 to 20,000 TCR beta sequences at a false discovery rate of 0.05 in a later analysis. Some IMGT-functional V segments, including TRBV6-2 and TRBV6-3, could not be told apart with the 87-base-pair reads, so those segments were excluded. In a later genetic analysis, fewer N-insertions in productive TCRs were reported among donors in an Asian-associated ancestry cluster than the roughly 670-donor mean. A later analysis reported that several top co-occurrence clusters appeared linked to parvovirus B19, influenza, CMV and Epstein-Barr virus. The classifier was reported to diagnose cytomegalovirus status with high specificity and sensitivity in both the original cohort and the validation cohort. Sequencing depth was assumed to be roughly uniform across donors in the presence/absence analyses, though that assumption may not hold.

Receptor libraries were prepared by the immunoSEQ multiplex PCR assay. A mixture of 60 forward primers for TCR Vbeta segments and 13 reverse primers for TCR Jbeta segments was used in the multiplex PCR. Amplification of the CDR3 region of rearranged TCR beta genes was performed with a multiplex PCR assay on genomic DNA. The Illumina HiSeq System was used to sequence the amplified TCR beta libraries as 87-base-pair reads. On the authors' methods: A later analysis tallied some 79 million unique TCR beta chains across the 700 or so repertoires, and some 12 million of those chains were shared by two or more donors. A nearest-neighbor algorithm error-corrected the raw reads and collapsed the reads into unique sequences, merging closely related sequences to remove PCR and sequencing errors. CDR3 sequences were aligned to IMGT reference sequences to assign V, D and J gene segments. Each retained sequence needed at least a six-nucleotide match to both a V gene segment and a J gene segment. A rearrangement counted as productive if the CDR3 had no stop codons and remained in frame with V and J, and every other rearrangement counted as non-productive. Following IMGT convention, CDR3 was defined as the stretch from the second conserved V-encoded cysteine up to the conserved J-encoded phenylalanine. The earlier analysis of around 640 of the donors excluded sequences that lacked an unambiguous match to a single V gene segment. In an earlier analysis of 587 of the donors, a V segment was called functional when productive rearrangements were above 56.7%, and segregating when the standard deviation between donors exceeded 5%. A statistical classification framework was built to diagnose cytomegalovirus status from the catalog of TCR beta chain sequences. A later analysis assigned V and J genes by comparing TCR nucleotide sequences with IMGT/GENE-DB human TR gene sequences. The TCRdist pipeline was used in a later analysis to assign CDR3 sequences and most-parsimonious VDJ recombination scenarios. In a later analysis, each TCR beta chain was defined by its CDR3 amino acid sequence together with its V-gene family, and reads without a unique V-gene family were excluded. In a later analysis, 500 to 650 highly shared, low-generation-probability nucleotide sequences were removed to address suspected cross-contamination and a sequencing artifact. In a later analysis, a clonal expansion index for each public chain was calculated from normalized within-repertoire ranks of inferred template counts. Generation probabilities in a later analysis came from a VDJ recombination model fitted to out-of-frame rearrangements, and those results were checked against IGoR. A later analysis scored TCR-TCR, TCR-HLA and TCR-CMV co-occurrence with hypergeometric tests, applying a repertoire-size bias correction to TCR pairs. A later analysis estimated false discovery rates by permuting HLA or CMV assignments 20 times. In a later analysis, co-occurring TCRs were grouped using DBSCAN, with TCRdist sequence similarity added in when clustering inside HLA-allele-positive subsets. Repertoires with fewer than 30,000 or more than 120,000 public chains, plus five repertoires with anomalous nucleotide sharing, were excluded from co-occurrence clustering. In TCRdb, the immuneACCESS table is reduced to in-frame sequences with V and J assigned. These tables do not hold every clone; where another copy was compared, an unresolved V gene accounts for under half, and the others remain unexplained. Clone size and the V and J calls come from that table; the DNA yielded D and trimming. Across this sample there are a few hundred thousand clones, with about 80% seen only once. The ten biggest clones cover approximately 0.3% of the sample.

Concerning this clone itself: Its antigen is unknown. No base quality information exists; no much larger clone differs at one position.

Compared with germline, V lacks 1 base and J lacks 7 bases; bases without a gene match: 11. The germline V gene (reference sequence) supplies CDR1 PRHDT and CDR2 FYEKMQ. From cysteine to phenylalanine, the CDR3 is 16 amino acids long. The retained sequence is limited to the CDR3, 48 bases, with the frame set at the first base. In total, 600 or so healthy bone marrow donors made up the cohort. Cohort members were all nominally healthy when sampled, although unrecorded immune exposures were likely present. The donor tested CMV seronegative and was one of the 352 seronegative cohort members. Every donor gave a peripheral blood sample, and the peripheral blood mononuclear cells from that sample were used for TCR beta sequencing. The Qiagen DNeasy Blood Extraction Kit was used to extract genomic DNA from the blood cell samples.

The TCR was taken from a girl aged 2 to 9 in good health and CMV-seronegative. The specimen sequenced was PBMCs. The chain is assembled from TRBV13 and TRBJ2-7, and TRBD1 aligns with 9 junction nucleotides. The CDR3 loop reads CASSLVSGTGTTEQYF. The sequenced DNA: TGTGCCAGCAGCTTAGTGTCCGGGACAGGGACAACGGAGCAGTACTTC.